The 22 T cell receptor beta chains below come from one sample, sequenced in a study of Ad26.COV2.S vaccination and SARS-CoV-2 variants. Treatment of the sample: about 20 received Ad26.COV2.S at low or high dose, single or two shots; 5 received placebo; per-sample allocation not given. Sampling was done on day 63 after the first vaccine or placebo injection. TCRdb's table, derived via immunoSEQ multiplex PCR, lists solely in-frame clones and lacks some. The table includes hundreds of thousands of clones, more than 75% detected once. Here the sequenced sample was peripheral blood, taken in a trial of Ad26.COV2.S vaccine versus placebo. Receptors originate from a person aged 18-65 years who received the Ad26.COV2.S COVID-19 vaccine or a placebo.

This clone was detected only once. Additional DNA sequences in this sample encode the identical CDR3. The chain couples TRBV3-1 (or the pseudogene TRBV3-2) to TRBJ2-5; D might be TRBD2 (6 bases). The CDR3 consists of 13 residues. CDR1 and CDR2 from the germline V gene are LGHDT and YNNKEL (reference sequence). Trimming removed 2 bases from V and 5 bases from J, with 9 bases in between. The CDR3 protein is CASSQHGGETQYF. As DNA, the CDR3 is TGTGCCAGCAGCCAACACGGGGGTGAGACCCAGTACTTC.

This clone appeared a few times. One junction end does not reproduce the germline sequence, and a read error may be involved. The chain employs TRBV7-7 and TRBJ2-2, with 7 bases that match TRBD1. This CDR3 is 15 amino acids long. Per the germline V gene, CDR1 is SSHAT and CDR2 is FNYEAQ (reference sequence). This CDR3 reads CASSPDRAGTGELFF. The CDR3 nucleotides read TGTGCTAGCAGCCCAGACAGGGCGGGCACCGGGGAGCTGTTTTTT.

This chain links TRBV30 with TRBJ2-3; D perhaps matches TRBD2 (6 bases). Per germline, CDR1 GTSNPN and CDR2 SVGIG (reference sequence). CDR3 length: 15 residues. The ends were cut back, 4 bases at V and 0 bases at J, with 14 bases in the middle. The CDR3 region is CAWTKGLASTDTQYF. The CDR3 DNA follows: TGTGCCTGGACCAAGGGGCTAGCGAGCACAGATACGCAGTATTTT. Full variable domain (outside the CDR3, taken from reference TRBV30 and TRBJ2-3): SQTIHQWPATLVQPVGSPLSLECTVEGTSNPNLYWYRQAAGRGLQLLFYSVGIGQISSEVPQNLSASRPQDRQFILSSKKLLLSDSGFYLCAWTKGLASTDTQYFGPGTRLTVL.

J is TRBJ1-4 and V is TRBV3-1 (or the pseudogene TRBV3-2), with D possibly TRBD1 on 5 matching bases. Per the germline V gene, CDR1 is LGHDT and CDR2 is YNNKEL (reference sequence). Trimming took off 2 bases at V and 5 bases at J, with 15 bases between the two ends. The CDR3 is made up of 16 amino acids. The CDR3 here is CASSQLSGTANEKLFF. The CDR3 nucleotides read TGTGCCAGCAGCCAACTTTCCGGGACGGCGAATGAAAAACTGTTTTTT.

V and J are TRBV6-5 and TRBJ1-1; 9 bases line up with TRBD1. Germline V CDR1 and CDR2: MNHEY, SVGAGI. V lost 5 bases, J lost 4 bases, and 5 bases stayed unmatched. The CDR3 contains 14 residues. The DNA of the CDR3 is TGTGCCAGCAGTAGGGACAGGGAGTCCACTGAAGCTTTCTTT. The encoded protein is CASSRDRESTEAFF.

This clone came up once. CDR3 region: CAISEFAGALLEKLFF. CDR3 nucleotides: TGTGCCATCAGTGAGTTCGCCGGGGCTCTTTTAGAAAAACTGTTTTTT. The chain couples TRBV10-3 to TRBJ1-4, with D maybe TRBD1 (5 bases). The length of the CDR3 is 16 residues. Germline values: CDR1 ENHRY, CDR2 SYGVKD. V was trimmed by 1 base and J by 8 bases, leaving 17 bases between them.

The chain has TRBV7-2 and TRBJ1-2, with D unclear. The CDR3 is 14 residues long. Germline CDR1 SGHTA, CDR2 FQGNSA. The V end was cut by 5 bases, the J end by 5 bases, with 15 bases between. The CDR3 loop reads CASSRLPVGYGYTF. The CDR3, as DNA: TGTGCCAGCAGCCGTTTACCAGTGGGATATGGCTACACCTTC. Together with reference TRBV7-2 and TRBJ1-2, the CDR3 gives the full variable domain: GAGVSQSPSNKVTEKGKDVELRCDPISGHTALYWYRQSLGQGLEFLIYFQGNSAPDKSGLPSDRFSAERTGGSVSTLTIQRTQQEDSAVYLCASSRLPVGYGYTFGSGTRLTVV.

The V call is TRBV9, the J call TRBJ2-7, with 10 bases fitting TRBD1. Looked up from germline, CDR1 is SGDLS and CDR2 is YYNGEE. The CDR3 contains 14 residues. V lost 0 bases and J lost 6; bases outside the gene matches: 3. Here the CDR3 DNA reads TGTGCCAGCAGCGTAGAAGGGACAGGGGTCGAGCAGTACTTC. Amino acid sequence: CASSVEGTGVEQYF.

J is TRBJ1-3 and V is TRBV18; perhaps TRBD1 as D (6 bases). This CDR3 is 16 amino acids long. V shed 5 bases and J shed 0 bases, with 14 bases lying between them. Germline CDR1 is KGHSH and CDR2 is LQKENI. The CDR3 loop reads CASSAQTGSSGNTIYF. The CDR3 region has the DNA TGTGCCAGCTCAGCCCAGACAGGCTCCTCTGGAAACACCATATATTTT.

This clone was observed a single time. The rearrangement links TRBV20-1 to TRBJ2-7; D remains ambiguous. Trimming pared 6 bases from V and 3 bases from J, leaving 9 bases between. This CDR3 is built from 11 residues. Germline V CDR1 and CDR2: DFQATT, SNEGSKA (reference sequence). The CDR3 DNA follows: TGCAGTGCCTACGCGGTCTACGAGCAGTACTTC. This sequence encodes CSAYAVYEQYF.

The chain has TRBV2 and TRBJ1-2, with D perhaps matching TRBD1 (5 bases). Between the trimmed V and J ends, which lost 4 bases and 4 bases, there was a span of 7 bases. Germline V gene sequence: CDR1 SNHLY, CDR2 FYNNEI. The CDR3 loop spans 12 amino acids. CDR3 region: CASSGQIYGYTF. CDR3 DNA sequence: TGTGCCAGCAGTGGACAGATCTATGGCTACACCTTC.

The chain uses TRBV7-6 and TRBJ2-6; 9 bases agree with TRBD1. Germline V gene sequence: CDR1 SGHVS, CDR2 FNYEAQ. V lost 1 base, J lost 2 bases, and 6 bases stayed unmatched. The CDR3 sequence is 18 residues long. CDR3 bases: TGTGCCAGCAGCTTAGTGGGACAGGGAAATGCTGGGGCCAACGTCCTGACTTTC. Its protein product is CASSLVGQGNAGANVLTF. Full variable domain (remainder filled in from reference TRBV7-6 and TRBJ2-6): GAGVSQSPRYKVTKRGQDVALRCDPISGHVSLYWYRQALGQGPEFLTYFNYEAQQDKSGLPNDRFSAERPEGSISTLTIQRTEQRDSAMYRCASSLVGQGNAGANVLTFGAGSRLTVL.

This clone was counted a single time. The gene calls are TRBV25-1 and TRBJ1-3, with D unclear. Germline values: CDR1 MGHDK, CDR2 SYGVNS. Trimming cost V 4 bases and J 4 bases, with 5 bases left between them. This CDR3 is built from 12 residues. The CDR3 region is CASSVQGNTIYF. The CDR3, as DNA: TGTGCCAGCAGTGTACAGGGAAACACCATATATTTT. Full variable domain (remainder filled in from reference TRBV25-1 and TRBJ1-3): EADIYQTPRYLVIGTGKKITLECSQTMGHDKMYWYQQDPGMELHLIHYSYGVNSTEKGDLSSESTVSRIRTEHFPLTLESARPSHTSQYLCASSVQGNTIYFGEGSWLTVV.

The rearrangement uses TRBV19 and TRBJ1-5; D gene uncertain. Trimming removed 1 base at V and 7 bases at J, with 14 bases between. CDR3 size: 15 residues. CDR1 is LNHDA and CDR2 is SQIVND in the germline V gene (reference sequence). CDR3 sequence: CASSIAAALGQPQHF. The DNA of the CDR3 is TGTGCCAGTAGTATAGCGGCGGCATTGGGCCAGCCCCAGCATTTT.

The count of this clone is one. The chain joins TRBV11-2 to TRBJ1-3; D unclear. Germline-derived CDR1 and CDR2 are SGHAT and FQNNGV. V shed 1 base and J shed 2 bases, with 9 bases lying between them. CDR3 length equals 15 residues. This chain's CDR3 is CASSLGRAPGNTIYF. The DNA of the CDR3 is TGTGCCAGCAGCTTAGGGAGGGCCCCTGGAAACACCATATATTTT.

To note about this clone: This CDR3 is missing its conserved last phenylalanine or tryptophan, likely due to a read error. J is TRBJ1-2 and V is TRBV19; 10 bases are a match to TRBD1. V dropped 4 bases and J dropped 8; count of bases not matched to a gene: 7. CDR1 and CDR2 from the germline V gene are LNHDA and SQIVND (reference sequence). This CDR3 contains 14 residues. The CDR3 DNA follows: TGTGCCAGTAGTAGGGACAGGGGTCTTCTGGGCTACACCCTC. Amino acids: CASSRDRGLLGYTL.

This chain uses TRBV15 with TRBJ1-2; no reliable D call. Deletions cut 0 bases from V and 8 bases from J, with 7 bases between. Germline V gene sequence: CDR1 LNHNV, CDR2 YYDKDF (reference sequence). This CDR3 comprises 12 residues. The CDR3 nucleotides are TGTGCCACCAGCAGAGATGGGAGGGGCTACACCTTC. It codes for CATSRDGRGYTF.

The chain has TRBV2 and TRBJ1-1, with D possibly TRBD1 on 6 matching bases. This CDR3 is 15 amino acids long. Trimming removed 2 bases from V and 4 bases from J, with 14 bases in between. Germline CDR1 is SNHLY and CDR2 is FYNNEI. CDR3 protein: CASSERGAGSTEAFF. In nucleotides, the CDR3 is TGTGCCAGCAGTGAAAGGGGGGCCGGGAGCACTGAAGCTTTCTTT.

The V and J genes are TRBV4-1 and TRBJ2-5; the D gene is possibly TRBD2 (5 bases). This CDR3 spans 14 amino acids. V lost 1 base and J lost 5, with 11 bases in between. Germline values: CDR1 MGHRA, CDR2 YSYEKL. CDR3 region: CASSQASTRETQYF. CDR3 DNA sequence: TGCGCCAGCAGCCAAGCTAGCACGCGCGAGACCCAGTACTTC.

The gene calls are TRBV21-1 and TRBJ2-2; TRBD1 was called by the table and not checked on the DNA. TRBV21-1 is marked as a pseudogene. The CDR3 is made up of 12 amino acids. CDR3 residues: CASRAPSGELFF. The CDR3 region has the DNA TGTGCCAGCAGGGCCCCATCCGGGGAGCTGTTTTTT.

The chain links TRBV29-1 to TRBJ2-7, with TRBD2 identical over 11 bases. This CDR3 contains 12 residues. Trimming at V came to 7 bases and at J to 4 bases, leaving 3 bases not matched to a gene. CDR1 is SQVTM and CDR2 is ANQGSEA in the germline V gene. CDR3 nucleotide sequence: TGCAGCGGACGGACTAGCGGGTACGAGCAGTACTTC. This codes for CSGRTSGYEQYF.

This chain links TRBV9 with TRBJ2-5; 8 bases map to TRBD2. V lost 0 bases, J lost 2 bases, and 6 bases stayed unmatched. Germline CDR1 reads SGDLS; CDR2 reads YYNGEE. The CDR3 has 16 residues. DNA for the CDR3: TGTGCCAGCAGCGTAGGGGGAACTAGCGGACAAGAGACCCAGTACTTC. As protein: CASSVGGTSGQETQYF.